This passage covers 21 T cell receptor beta chains from one sample sequenced in a study of blood T cell repertoires in COVID-19. Assay used: immunoSEQ multiplex PCR; TCRdb lists only in-frame clones, some missing. This table has 250,000 to 350,000 clones, 87% appearing once. The sample taken for sequencing was peripheral blood. The source of these receptors is a woman between 50 and 59 years old who had recovered from COVID-19.

The chain is built from TRBV28 and TRBJ1-4, with a weak D call TRBD1 (6 bases). V lost 10 bases and J lost 8, with 20 bases in between. CDR1 MDHEN and CDR2 SYDVKM come from the germline V gene. The CDR3 is 14 amino acids. The CDR3 region has the DNA TGTGCCACCCTATCCCAGGGGTCCGACGAAAAACTGTTTTTT. Translation gives CATLSQGSDEKLFF.

The rearrangement links TRBV7-2 to TRBJ2-2; 7 bases agree with TRBD2. CDR3 length equals 16 residues. The V and J ends lost 1 base and 5 bases, in that order; junction bases with no gene match: 7. CDR1 and CDR2 from the germline V gene are SGHTA and FQGNSA. The CDR3: CASSLGGGRTTGELFF. DNA of the CDR3: TGTGCCAGCAGCTTAGGGGGCGGGAGAACGACCGGGGAGCTGTTTTTT.

The J gene is TRBJ1-3, the V gene TRBV6-6, with 10 bases fitting TRBD1. Germline loops: CDR1 MNHNY, CDR2 SVGAGI (reference sequence). With 1 base clipped from V and 3 bases from J, the junction kept 3 bases outside the gene matches. This CDR3 is 16 amino acids long. Written as DNA, the CDR3 is TGTGCCAGCAGTTACTGGGACAGGGGCTTTGGAAACACCATATATTTT. Its translation is CASSYWDRGFGNTIYF.

The chain carries TRBV19 and TRBJ1-6; 8 nucleotides match TRBD1. The CDR3 covers 14 residues. CDR1 is LNHDA, CDR2 SQIVND, per germline (reference sequence). The junction had 8 bases not matched to a gene; V was cut back by 7 bases and J by 9 bases. This chain's CDR3 is CASTDRGRSSPLHF. CDR3 DNA sequence: TGTGCCAGTACCGACAGGGGCCGGAGTTCACCCCTCCACTTT. The full variable domain, its missing parts supplied by reference TRBV19 and TRBJ1-6, is DGGITQSPKYLFRKEGQNVTLSCEQNLNHDAMYWYRQDPGQGLRLIYYSQIVNDFQKGDIAEGYSVSREKKESFPLTVTSAQKNPTAFYLCASTDRGRSSPLHFGNGTRLTVT.

This chain links TRBV7-2 with TRBJ2-3; no clear D. The germline V gene encodes CDR1 SGHTA and CDR2 FQGNSA. The CDR3 has 16 amino acids. Between the trimmed V and J ends, which lost 1 base and 1 base, there was a span of 12 bases. The CDR3 protein is CASSLVLRPGTDTQYF. The CDR3, as DNA: TGTGCCAGCAGCTTAGTCCTTCGCCCGGGCACAGATACGCAGTATTTT.

This chain joins TRBV27 and TRBJ1-4, with 7 bases that match TRBD1. After removal of 6 bases from V and 1 base from J, the junction contained 14 bases not matched to a gene. Germline CDR1 reads MNHEY; CDR2 reads SMNVEV (reference sequence). This CDR3 has 18 amino acids. The CDR3, as DNA: TGTGCCAGCAGGCGGACTGCGGGACAGCGACTAACTAATGAAAAACTGTTTTTT. Translating it yields CASRRTAGQRLTNEKLFF.

The chain has TRBV7-6 and TRBJ2-3; D is unclear. Trimming took 5 bases from V and 4 from J, leaving 7 bases between them. The CDR3 spans 12 residues. Germline values: CDR1 SGHVS, CDR2 FNYEAQ. CDR3 residues: CASSGLPDTQYF. The CDR3 DNA reads TGTGCCAGCAGCGGGCTGCCAGATACGCAGTATTTT.

V gene TRBV7-9 combines with J gene TRBJ2-2; 8 bases line up with TRBD1. CDR3 size: 15 residues. V lost 1 base and J lost 6; bases outside the gene matches: 4. Germline V gene sequence: CDR1 SEHNR, CDR2 FQNEAQ (reference sequence). The CDR3 DNA is TGTGCCAGCAGCTTAGGTGTGACAGGGGCCGGGGAGCTGTTTTTT. Amino acids: CASSLGVTGAGELFF.

Here the CDR3 DNA reads TGTGCCAGCAGTTACTCTGAGGGGGGGAATCAGCCCCAGCATTTT. It specifies CASSYSEGGNQPQHF. This rearrangement joins TRBV6-2 or TRBV6-3 to TRBJ1-5; tentatively, D is TRBD1 (6 bases). The V gene's germline CDR1 is MNHEY and CDR2 SVGEGT. The CDR3 spans 15 residues. V dropped 0 bases and J dropped 4 bases, with 10 bases sitting between them.

The chain joins TRBV27 to TRBJ1-1; D is uncertain. CDR1 and CDR2 from the germline V gene are MNHEY and SMNVEV (reference sequence). This CDR3 contains 14 residues. With 3 bases removed from V and 7 bases from J, the gap between germline ends came to 15 bases. The CDR3 region has the DNA TGTGCCAGCAGTTTGACACGAAACGTGAATGAAGCTTTCTTT. Residues: CASSLTRNVNEAFF.

This sequence joins TRBV12-3 or TRBV12-4 and TRBJ2-5; 7 positions match TRBD1. The CDR3 consists of 12 residues. V was pared by 3 bases and J by 13 bases, with 8 bases of the junction left unmatched. The CDR3 DNA sequence: TGTGCCAGCAGTTTTGAGGGGGCTAGCACGTACTTC. Translation: CASSFEGASTYF.

Details on this clone: Other nucleotide sequences from this sample produce the same CDR3. V usage is TRBV7-8 and J usage is TRBJ2-7; D remains unclear. Germline V gene sequence: CDR1 SGHVS, CDR2 FQNEAQ. The CDR3 extends over 11 amino acids. Trimming cost V 2 bases and J 6 bases, with 5 bases left between them. The CDR3 reads CASSLTSEQYF. For the CDR3, the DNA is TGTGCCAGCAGCTTAACGAGCGAGCAGTACTTC.

V gene TRBV30 combines with J gene TRBJ1-1; no clear D. V was shortened by 4 bases and J by 8 bases, with 11 bases between the two germline ends. CDR3 length: 11 amino acids. In germline, CDR1 is GTSNPN, CDR2 SVGIG (reference sequence). This chain's CDR3 is CAWILVSEAFF. The CDR3 region has the DNA TGTGCCTGGATTCTTGTTTCGGAAGCTTTCTTT.

V is TRBV2 and J is TRBJ2-5; 8 nucleotides align to TRBD2. Germline CDR1 and CDR2: SNHLY and FYNNEI. V trimming: 2 bases; J trimming: 2 bases; junction bases outside the gene matches: 4. CDR3 size: 15 residues. As DNA, the CDR3 is TGTGCCAGCAGTGAACGGGGGGGAGCTCAAGAGACCCAGTACTTC. Its translation is CASSERGGAQETQYF.

The chain uses TRBV25-1 and TRBJ1-1, with D possibly TRBD1 on 6 matching bases. Germline CDR1 is MGHDK and CDR2 is SYGVNS. The CDR3 spans 12 residues. V was trimmed by 5 bases and J by 8 bases, leaving 12 bases between them. The CDR3 here is CASSTRTAEAFF. The CDR3 nucleotides are TGTGCCAGCAGTACTCGGACAGCCGAAGCTTTCTTT.

The chain carries TRBV6-2 or TRBV6-3 and TRBJ1-1, with 7 positions matching TRBD1. The CDR3 runs to 18 residues. CDR1 is MNHEY and CDR2 is SVGEGT in the germline V gene. Losses at the gene ends were 2 bases for V and 3 bases for J; bases not matched to a gene: 15. CDR3 loop: CASSYRQGGYLRDTEAFF. The CDR3 DNA sequence: TGTGCCAGCAGTTACAGACAGGGCGGTTATTTGAGGGACACTGAAGCTTTCTTT.

This chain uses TRBV7-9 with TRBJ2-7; the D gene is possibly TRBD1 (6 bases). V lost 5 bases and J lost 12, with 23 bases in between. The V gene's germline CDR1 is SEHNR and CDR2 FQNEAQ (reference sequence). This CDR3 has 14 amino acids. The CDR3 reads CASSTQGAPRGMYF. DNA for the CDR3: TGTGCCAGCAGCACACAGGGAGCGCCCCGAGGGATGTACTTC.

This clone was observed a few times. This rearrangement joins TRBV5-4 to TRBJ1-1; D is unresolved. Trimming took 4 bases from V and 3 from J, leaving 10 bases between them. CDR3 size: 13 residues. The germline V gene has CDR1 SGHNT and CDR2 YYREEE (reference sequence). In DNA form, the CDR3 reads TGTGCCAGCAGCCCCAACTCCTACACTGAAGCTTTCTTT. Residues: CASSPNSYTEAFF.

The rearrangement uses TRBV6-6 and TRBJ1-2; TRBD1 matches 7 bases. This CDR3 has 16 amino acids. The junction had 14 bases not matched to a gene; V was cut back by 2 bases and J by 8 bases. The germline gives CDR1 MNHNY, CDR2 SVGAGI (reference sequence). CDR3 nucleotide sequence: TGTGCCAGCAGTTACGCGGACAGGCCTCTATTGGGGGGCTACACCTTC. It encodes CASSYADRPLLGGYTF.

The chain joins TRBV7-8 to TRBJ1-5; 8 nucleotides line up with TRBD1. The CDR3 consists of 13 residues. Trimming removed 5 bases from V and 6 bases from J; junction bases left unmatched: 3. The V gene's germline CDR1 is SGHVS and CDR2 FQNEAQ. The DNA of the CDR3 is TGTGCCAGCAGCACGGGACAGGCTCAGCCCCAGCATTTT. Protein sequence: CASSTGQAQPQHF. The variable domain in full, completed from reference TRBV7-8 and TRBJ1-5, reads GAGVSQSPRYKVAKRGQDVALRCDPISGHVSLFWYQQALGQGPEFLTYFQNEAQLDKSGLPSDRFFAERPEGSVSTLKIQRTQQEDSAVYLCASSTGQAQPQHFGDGTRLSIL.

V gene TRBV29-1 combines with J gene TRBJ1-1; 10 bases align to TRBD1. Germline lookup yields CDR1 SQVTM and CDR2 ANQGSEA. This CDR3 contains 16 residues. The ends lost 7 bases at V and 1 base at J; junction bases unmatched: 12. CDR3: CSGHRDRGFENTEAFF. The CDR3 DNA reads as TGCAGCGGGCACCGGGACAGGGGATTCGAGAACACTGAAGCTTTCTTT. Full variable domain (remainder filled in from reference TRBV29-1 and TRBJ1-1): SAVISQKPSRDICQRGTSLTIQCQVDSQVTMMFWYRQQPGQSLTLIATANQGSEATYESGFVIDKFPISRPNLTFSTLTVSNMSPEDSSIYLCSGHRDRGFENTEAFFGQGTRLTVV.